A selection of T cell receptor beta chains follows, all from one sample in a study of blood T cell repertoires in COVID-19. Here immunoSEQ multiplex PCR was the method, and the copy in TCRdb shows in-frame clones only, minus some. The sample lists over 120,000 clones; 80% to 90% were seen once. What was sequenced was peripheral blood. The receptors were gathered from a woman in her fifties or sixties with active or convalescent COVID-19. The conserved cysteine and the conserved F or W are not part of the CDR3 here. The D gene is left open where the match is weak.

V: TRBV5-1
D: .
J: TRBJ1-5
CDR3: ASSFGGEGNQPQH

V: TRBV4-1
D: TRBD2
J: TRBJ2-3
CDR3: ASSQELAGVPRTDTQY

V: TRBV7-8
D: TRBD1
J: TRBJ1-5
CDR3: ASSHKAGGAFQPQH

V: TRBV4-3
D: TRBD1
J: TRBJ2-1
CDR3: ASSPGTGGALPYNEQF

V: TRBV5-6
D: TRBD1
J: TRBJ2-7
CDR3: ASSQGQGEQY

V: TRBV3-1/TRBV3-2
D: TRBD1
J: TRBJ1-2
CDR3: ASSRGQGPTNYGYT

V: TRBV7-8
D: .
J: TRBJ2-7
CDR3: ASSWDFSYEQY

V: TRBV27
D: TRBD1
J: TRBJ1-2
CDR3: ASSVQTGANYGYT

V: TRBV19
D: .
J: TRBJ2-6
CDR3: ASSIRSGANVLT

V: TRBV30
D: .
J: TRBJ1-3
CDR3: AQLSGSGNTIY

V: TRBV28
D: TRBD1
J: TRBJ2-5
CDR3: ASSLFGDSRYQETQY

V: TRBV28
D: TRBD1
J: TRBJ1-5
CDR3: ASQRQGVGLNQPQH

V: TRBV5-5
D: .
J: TRBJ2-7
CDR3: ASSLPGAHEQY

V: TRBV7-2
D: .
J: TRBJ1-4
CDR3: ASSLDWGVEGGKLF

V: TRBV28
D: .
J: TRBJ1-6
CDR3: ASSSPAGGLTYNSPLH

V: TRBV5-1
D: .
J: TRBJ2-3
CDR3: ASRTSGRAFFGDTQY

V: TRBV7-2
D: TRBD1
J: TRBJ1-1
CDR3: ASRRDRGRTEAF

V: TRBV19
D: .
J: TRBJ2-5
CDR3: ASSIGPLQETQY

V: TRBV12-5
D: .
J: TRBJ2-7
CDR3: ASGLTLAPAYEQY

V: TRBV6-5
D: TRBD1
J: TRBJ1-2
CDR3: ASSNRGEGYT

V: TRBV28
D: .
J: TRBJ1-1
CDR3: ASSFVQRGGDTEAF

V: TRBV4-3
D: .
J: TRBJ1-2
CDR3: ASSRFSEDYGYT

V: TRBV18
D: TRBD1
J: TRBJ1-5
CDR3: ASSPETGPAEGQPQH

V: TRBV6-5
D: .
J: TRBJ2-7
CDR3: ASSSPRRGNPYEQY

V: TRBV5-1
D: TRBD2
J: TRBJ2-1
CDR3: ASSSLLSGGALNEQF

V: TRBV27
D: .
J: TRBJ1-1
CDR3: ASSPREETEAF

V: TRBV11-3
D: TRBD1
J: TRBJ1-5
CDR3: ASSLAGQGNQPQH

V: TRBV5-1
D: TRBD1
J: TRBJ1-1
CDR3: ASSLQGADTEAF

V: TRBV28
D: TRBD1
J: TRBJ1-1
CDR3: ASSSLKGQGYQNTEAF

V: TRBV2
D: TRBD1
J: TRBJ1-5
CDR3: ASNSMGQTNQPQH

V: TRBV3-1/TRBV3-2
D: TRBD2
J: TRBJ2-1
CDR3: ASSQGVGLVNNEQF

V: TRBV7-2
D: .
J: TRBJ2-5
CDR3: ASSLNRGGQETQY

V: TRBV11-3
D: TRBD1
J: TRBJ2-7
CDR3: ASSGWDSYYEQY

V: TRBV29-1
D: TRBD2
J: TRBJ2-7
CDR3: SVGGGLGGTYEQY

V: TRBV18
D: .
J: TRBJ2-2
CDR3: ASSPPGGRDTGELF

V: TRBV9
D: .
J: TRBJ2-2
CDR3: ASSVGRVPYTGELF